The sequence of this T cell receptor beta chain was determined in a study of blood T cell repertoires in COVID-19. On the study more broadly: T cells, B-cell-depleted T cells, or PBMCs provided the cDNA or gDNA that served as material.

Profiling relied on immunoSEQ multiplex PCR, and the TCRdb table lists in-frame clones only, not all of them. The sample includes about 260,000 clones, around 80% of them seen just once. This clone was counted a single time. The CDR3 runs 17 residues. Germline CDR1 reads SGHAT; CDR2 reads FQNNGV. V lost 0 bases, J lost 2 bases, and 8 bases stayed unmatched. Participants reported their clinical history, and cohort assignment relied on those reports. This TCR came from a man aged 25 to 40 with acute COVID-19. The chain has TRBV11-2 and TRBJ2-7; 9 bases map to TRBD1. Specimen: PBMCs or T cells enriched from blood (not recorded which). The CDR3 reads CASSLDIGTGSPYEQYV. CDR3 bases: TGTGCCAGCAGCTTAGATATTGGGACAGGGAGCCCCTACGAGCAGTACGTC.